The TCR beta chain described here comes from a study of blood T cell repertoires in COVID-19. Looking at the study overall: Samples representing acute and convalescent COVID-19 were sourced from the United States, Italy and Spain. Nucleic acid was either cDNA or gDNA, and it came from T cells, B-cell-depleted T cells, or PBMCs.

The sample holds one count of this clone. Under the authors' procedure: Amplification of reference gene primers was used by the study to estimate nucleated cell counts. TCRdb's table, derived via immunoSEQ multiplex PCR, lists solely in-frame clones and lacks some. That table supplies the V and J calls and clone size; D and trimming were determined from the DNA. The sample carries under 300,000 clones, approximately 91% recorded once. Followed over time, Seattle patients had been enrolled while infection was active. Losses at the gene ends were 3 bases for V and 4 bases for J; bases not matched to a gene: 15. Germline CDR1 reads KGHSH; CDR2 reads LQKENI. The CDR3 is made up of 18 amino acids.

The chain carries TRBV18 and TRBJ1-1, with 9 bases that match TRBD1. The sample comprised peripheral blood. The source is a man aged 25 to 40 with COVID-19, enrolled during active disease. The CDR3 coding sequence is TGTGCCAGCTCACCTTTCGTCCCGGGACAGGGCGAACGCACTGAAGCTTTCTTT. It yields the protein CASSPFVPGQGERTEAFF. Together with reference TRBV18 and TRBJ1-1, the CDR3 gives the full variable domain: NAGVMQNPRHLVRRRGQEARLRCSPMKGHSHVYWYRQLPEEGLKFMVYLQKENIIDESGMPKERFSAEFPKEGPSILRIQQVVRGDSAAYFCASSPFVPGQGERTEAFFGQGTRLTVV.